The 21 T cell receptor beta chains given below trace back to one sample, sequenced in a study of T cell responses to AZD1222 COVID-19 vaccine. Repertoires were generated with immunoSEQ multiplex PCR, while TCRdb's copy carries only in-frame clones and drops some. The sample contains under 95,000 clones, 86% of which appear only once. Sequences were derived from peripheral blood, sampled on day 0 of AZD1222 vaccination. The receptors originated from an adult in good health.

The J gene is TRBJ1-4, the V gene TRBV25-1; the D is unclear. This CDR3 comprises 15 residues. V was clipped by 3 bases and J by 2 bases, with 10 bases between them. The V gene's germline CDR1 is MGHDK and CDR2 SYGVNS. This chain's CDR3 is CASSEAMSTNEKLFF. CDR3 nucleotides: TGTGCCAGCAGTGAGGCTATGTCGACTAATGAAAAACTGTTTTTT.

CDR3 sequence reads: CASSDDTGELFF. The CDR3 nucleotides are TGCGCCAGCAGCGACGACACCGGGGAGCTGTTTTTT. The J gene is TRBJ2-2, the V gene TRBV5-1; D is ambiguous. CDR1 SGHRS and CDR2 YFSETQ come from the germline V gene. This CDR3 has 12 amino acids. V was cut by 4 bases and J by 3 bases, with 4 bases left in between.

The count of this clone is one. This chain connects TRBV7-3 to TRBJ1-1; 8 bases map to TRBD1. V shed 3 bases and J 5 bases; nucleotides not matched to a gene: 5. This CDR3 spans 14 amino acids. CDR1 and CDR2 from the germline V gene are SGHTA and FQGTGA. CDR3 residues: CASSFGQGNTEAFF. DNA for the CDR3: TGTGCCAGCAGCTTTGGACAGGGCAATACTGAAGCTTTCTTT. The variable domain in full, with the rest retrieved from reference TRBV7-3 and TRBJ1-1, is GAGVSQTPSNKVTEKGKYVELRCDPISGHTALYWYRQSLGQGPEFLIYFQGTGAADDSGLPNDRFFAVRPEGSVSTLKIQRTERGDSAVYLCASSFGQGNTEAFFGQGTRLTVV.

The V gene is TRBV28, the J gene TRBJ2-3, with 10 bases matching TRBD1. The CDR3 consists of 15 residues. Germline-derived CDR1 and CDR2 are MDHEN and SYDVKM. Unmatched junction bases numbered 4, after V lost 5 bases and J lost 2 bases. The CDR3 protein is CASSRGQGLTDTQYF. The CDR3 DNA is TGTGCCAGCAGTAGGGGACAGGGGCTCACAGATACGCAGTATTTT. The whole variable domain, remainder taken from reference TRBV28 and TRBJ2-3, is DVKVTQSSRYLVKRTGEKVFLECVQDMDHENMFWYRQDPGLGLRLIYFSYDVKMKEKGDIPEGYSVSREKKERFSLILESASTNQTSMYLCASSRGQGLTDTQYFGPGTRLTVL.

The chain is built from TRBV7-6 and TRBJ2-1, with D tentatively TRBD1 or TRBD2 (6 bases each). V was cut by 2 bases and J by 1 base, with 18 bases left in between. The CDR3 has 18 amino acids. Per the germline V gene, CDR1 is SGHVS and CDR2 is FNYEAQ. The CDR3 coding sequence is TGTGCCAGCAGCTTAAGGGGGGCGCTTATTAGGTCCTACAATGAGCAGTTCTTC. It specifies CASSLRGALIRSYNEQFF.

This rearrangement joins TRBV2 to TRBJ1-1; D gene unclear. The CDR3 runs to 15 residues. CDR1 SNHLY and CDR2 FYNNEI come from the germline V gene. Trimming removed 5 bases at V and 4 bases at J, with 17 bases between. CDR3 amino acids: CASSWREGGGTEAFF. The CDR3 region has the DNA TGTGCCAGCAGTTGGAGAGAGGGCGGCGGCACTGAAGCTTTCTTT.

The V call is TRBV7-7, the J call TRBJ2-5, with TRBD2 identical over 9 bases. The V segment lost 1 base and the J segment 5 bases; nucleotides outside the gene matches: 5. From germline, CDR1 is SSHAT and CDR2 FNYEAQ (reference sequence). This CDR3 contains 15 residues. The CDR3 loop reads CASSLVGGREETQYF. CDR3 DNA sequence: TGTGCCAGCAGCTTAGTGGGCGGGAGGGAGGAGACCCAGTACTTC.

The V call is TRBV28, the J call TRBJ2-1; TRBD1 matches 10 bases. The CDR3 loop spans 16 amino acids. Per the germline V gene, CDR1 is MDHEN and CDR2 is SYDVKM. Trimming took 6 bases from V and 12 from J; bases not matched to a gene: 17. Here the CDR3 reads CASRSPGQGSLWGQFF. The CDR3 DNA reads TGTGCCAGCAGGTCCCCGGGACAGGGGTCACTATGGGGGCAGTTCTTC.

V usage is TRBV18 and J usage is TRBJ1-3, with unresolved D. The germline gives CDR1 KGHSH, CDR2 LQKENI. Between the trimmed V and J ends, which lost 3 bases and 1 base, there was a span of 13 bases. CDR3 length: 16 residues. The CDR3: CASSPQRAVSGNTIYF. CDR3 nucleotide sequence: TGTGCCAGCTCACCCCAGAGGGCCGTATCTGGAAACACCATATATTTT. The full variable domain, in which reference TRBV18 and TRBJ1-3 provide the parts outside the CDR3, is NAGVMQNPRHLVRRRGQEARLRCSPMKGHSHVYWYRQLPEEGLKFMVYLQKENIIDESGMPKERFSAEFPKEGPSILRIQQVVRGDSAAYFCASSPQRAVSGNTIYFGEGSWLTVV.

J is TRBJ1-2 and V is TRBV30; TRBD1 matches 9 bases. This CDR3 is built from 14 residues. The V gene's germline CDR1 is GTSNPN and CDR2 SVGIG (reference sequence). Germline trimming cut 3 bases from V and 7 bases from J; bases unmatched to any gene: 9. The CDR3 DNA follows: TGTGCCTGGAGCCTCCAACAGGGGGCGCTTGGCTACACCTTC. Translated, it gives CAWSLQQGALGYTF.

The chain uses TRBV7-2 and TRBJ2-1; D gene unclear. Trimming cost V 3 bases and J 4 bases, with 13 bases left between them. This CDR3 is 15 amino acids long. CDR1 is SGHTA, CDR2 FQGNSA, per germline. The CDR3, as DNA: TGTGCCAGCAGCTTCAACCCCACTCTTTACAATGAGCAGTTCTTC. This sequence encodes CASSFNPTLYNEQFF.

This chain connects TRBV5-6 to TRBJ2-7, with 7 bases fitting TRBD1. Trimming removed 1 base from V and 4 bases from J; junction bases left unmatched: 5. The V gene's germline CDR1 is SGHDT and CDR2 YYEEEE. This CDR3 has 14 residues. CDR3 region: CASSLTGEVYEQYF. The CDR3 nucleotides read TGTGCCAGCAGCTTGACAGGGGAAGTTTACGAGCAGTACTTC.

This sequence joins TRBV5-1 and TRBJ2-7, with D maybe TRBD2 (6 bases). This CDR3 has 14 amino acids. Germline CDR1 and CDR2: SGHRS and YFSETQ. V was pared by 0 bases and J by 7 bases, with 14 bases between. The CDR3 region is CASSLAGDQGEQYF. CDR3 DNA sequence: TGCGCCAGCAGCTTGGCGGGAGACCAGGGAGAGCAGTACTTC.

This chain uses TRBV29-1 with TRBJ2-2; TRBD1 matches at 8 bases. Germline CDR1 is SQVTM and CDR2 is ANQGSEA. This CDR3 is 15 amino acids long. J gave up 5 bases and V 6 bases, and 11 bases lay outside the gene matches. This chain's CDR3 is CSVGGQAAVTGELFF. The DNA of the CDR3 is TGCAGCGTAGGGGGACAGGCAGCGGTAACCGGGGAGCTGTTTTTT.

This chain links TRBV19 with TRBJ2-3; 10 nucleotides align to TRBD2. There are 16 residues in the CDR3. CDR1 LNHDA and CDR2 SQIVND come from the germline V gene (reference sequence). V dropped 1 base and J dropped 1; count of bases not matched to a gene: 2. The CDR3 DNA sequence: TGTGCCAGTAGTATAGGAGGGACTAGCGGCACAGATACGCAGTATTTT. This codes for CASSIGGTSGTDTQYF.

This clone has only a few counts. The rearrangement links TRBV5-1 to TRBJ1-2; 9 positions agree with TRBD1. Germline V lookup: CDR1 SGHRS, CDR2 YFSETQ. This CDR3 is 15 amino acids long. The V and J ends lost 0 bases and 7 bases, in that order; junction bases with no gene match: 7. The CDR3 here is CASSLDIQGAAGYTF. The CDR3 DNA reads as TGCGCCAGCAGCTTGGACATACAGGGGGCGGCTGGCTACACCTTC.

About this clone: Different DNA sequences within this sample yield the same CDR3. The genes are TRBV19 and TRBJ1-1; D is perhaps TRBD1 (6 bases). The CDR3 has 14 amino acids. Trimming removed 3 bases at V and 4 bases at J, with 12 bases between. Per germline, CDR1 LNHDA and CDR2 SQIVND (reference sequence). Here the CDR3 DNA reads TGTGCCAGTAGTATTGAACAGGGAGGCACTGAAGCTTTCTTT. Translating gives CASSIEQGGTEAFF.

The V and J genes are TRBV7-2 and TRBJ2-1; TRBD1 matches 11 bases. The trim removed 8 bases at V and 4 bases at J, leaving 4 bases unmatched. Germline assignment: CDR1 SGHTA and CDR2 FQGNSA. The CDR3 extends over 14 amino acids. The CDR3 region is CASVRDRGYNEQFF. The CDR3 DNA is TGTGCCAGCGTCCGGGACAGGGGGTACAATGAGCAGTTCTTC.

V gene TRBV5-1 combines with J gene TRBJ2-3; 8 nucleotides match TRBD1. The CDR3 is made up of 15 amino acids. V lost 3 bases and J lost 1; bases outside the gene matches: 4. Germline V lookup: CDR1 SGHRS, CDR2 YFSETQ. The CDR3 is CASSSTGQGTDTQYF. The CDR3, as DNA: TGCGCCAGCAGCTCTACGGGACAGGGCACAGATACGCAGTATTTT.

In its sample, this clone was seen once. This chain links TRBV21-1 with TRBJ2-2. TRBV21-1 is a documented pseudogene. The CDR3 totals 16 residues. DNA of the CDR3: TGTGCCAGCAGCAAAGTGGGGCTAGCAAACACCGGGGAGCTGTTTTTT. Its protein product is CASSKVGLANTGELFF.

This clone occurred a few times. CDR3 protein: CSVETGAYNEQFF. The CDR3 nucleotides are TGCAGCGTTGAAACAGGGGCATACAATGAGCAGTTCTTC. V gene TRBV29-1 combines with J gene TRBJ2-1, with TRBD1 matching 7 bases. The CDR3 is made up of 13 amino acids. Trimming took 2 bases from V and 4 from J; bases not matched to a gene: 2. Germline V gene sequence: CDR1 SQVTM, CDR2 ANQGSEA.